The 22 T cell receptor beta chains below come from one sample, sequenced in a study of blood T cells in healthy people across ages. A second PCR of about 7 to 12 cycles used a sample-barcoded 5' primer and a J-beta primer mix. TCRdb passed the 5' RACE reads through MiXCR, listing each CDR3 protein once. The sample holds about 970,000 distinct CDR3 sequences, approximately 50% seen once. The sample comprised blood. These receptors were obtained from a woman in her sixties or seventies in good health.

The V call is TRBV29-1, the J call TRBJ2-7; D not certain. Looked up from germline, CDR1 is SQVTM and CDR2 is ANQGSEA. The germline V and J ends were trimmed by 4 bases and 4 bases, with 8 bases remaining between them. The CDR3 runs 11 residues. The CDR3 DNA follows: TGCAGCGTTGTCCACGATTACGAGCAGTACTTC. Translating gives CSVVHDYEQYF.

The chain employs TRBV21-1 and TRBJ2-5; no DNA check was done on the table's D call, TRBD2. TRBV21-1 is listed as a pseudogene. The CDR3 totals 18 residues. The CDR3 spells CASSKEDTSGIPRGTQYF. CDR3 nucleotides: TGTGCCAGCAGCAAAGAAGACACTAGCGGGATACCAAGAGGGACCCAGTACTTC.

The CDR3 protein is CASSLRPTSGAATDTQYF. The CDR3 DNA reads TGTGCCAGCAGCTTAAGGCCGACTAGCGGGGCAGCCACAGATACGCAGTATTTT. This chain connects TRBV7-6 to TRBJ2-3; 11 bases are shared with TRBD2. V trimming: 2 bases; J trimming: 2 bases; junction bases outside the gene matches: 9. Germline V CDR1 and CDR2: SGHVS, FNYEAQ. The CDR3 length is 18 residues.

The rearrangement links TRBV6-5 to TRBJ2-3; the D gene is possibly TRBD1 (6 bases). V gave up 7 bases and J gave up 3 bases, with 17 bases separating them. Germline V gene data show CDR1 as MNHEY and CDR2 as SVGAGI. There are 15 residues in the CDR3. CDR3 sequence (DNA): TGTGCCAGCACTCCCGGGCGAGGGGGAACAGATACGCAGTATTTT. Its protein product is CASTPGRGGTDTQYF.

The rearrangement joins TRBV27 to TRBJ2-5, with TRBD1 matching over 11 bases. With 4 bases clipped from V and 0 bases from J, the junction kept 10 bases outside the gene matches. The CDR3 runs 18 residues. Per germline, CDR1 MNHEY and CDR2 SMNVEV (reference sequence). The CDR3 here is CASSYRDRGAGYQETQYF. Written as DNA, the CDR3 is TGTGCCAGCAGTTACCGGGACAGGGGGGCAGGGTACCAAGAGACCCAGTACTTC.

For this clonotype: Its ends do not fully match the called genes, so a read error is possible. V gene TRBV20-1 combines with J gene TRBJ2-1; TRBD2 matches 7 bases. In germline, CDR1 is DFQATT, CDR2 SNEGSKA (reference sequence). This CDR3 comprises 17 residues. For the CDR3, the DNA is TGCAGTGTTAGAGACCTAGCGGAACTGAGCTCCTACAATGAGCAGTTCTTC. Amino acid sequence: CSVRDLAELSSYNEQFF.

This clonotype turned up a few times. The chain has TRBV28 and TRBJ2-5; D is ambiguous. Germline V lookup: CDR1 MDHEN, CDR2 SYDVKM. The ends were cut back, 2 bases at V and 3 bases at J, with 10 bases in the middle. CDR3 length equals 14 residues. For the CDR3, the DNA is TGTGCCAGCAGTTTAGAAGGGATGGAAGAGACCCAGTACTTC. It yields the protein CASSLEGMEETQYF.

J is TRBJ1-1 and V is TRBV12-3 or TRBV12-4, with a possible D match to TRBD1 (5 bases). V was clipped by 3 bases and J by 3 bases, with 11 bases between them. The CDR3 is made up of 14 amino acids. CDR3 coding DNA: TGTGCCAGCAGTTTTGGGGACCGCGACACTGAAGCTTTCTTT. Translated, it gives CASSFGDRDTEAFF.

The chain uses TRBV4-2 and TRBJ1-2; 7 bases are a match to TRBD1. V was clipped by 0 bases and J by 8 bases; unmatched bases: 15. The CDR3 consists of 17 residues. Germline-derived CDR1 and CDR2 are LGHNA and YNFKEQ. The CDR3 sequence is CASSQDPHGSGGSGYTF. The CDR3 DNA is TGTGCCAGCAGCCAAGATCCTCACGGCTCAGGGGGGTCGGGCTACACCTTC.

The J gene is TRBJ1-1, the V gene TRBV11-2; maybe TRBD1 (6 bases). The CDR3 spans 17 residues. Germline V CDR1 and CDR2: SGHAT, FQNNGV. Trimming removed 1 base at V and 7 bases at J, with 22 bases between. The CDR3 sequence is CASSLVGRGHRGSEAFF. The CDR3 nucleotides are TGTGCCAGCAGCTTAGTAGGAAGGGGACATCGTGGGAGTGAAGCTTTCTTT.

CDR3 loop: CASSLAGTSGSRTGELFF. CDR3 coding DNA: TGTGCCAGCAGCTTGGCCGGGACTAGCGGGAGTCGCACCGGGGAGCTGTTTTTT. The J gene is TRBJ2-2, the V gene TRBV5-6; 14 bases fit TRBD2. The germline CDR1 and CDR2 sequences are SGHDT and YYEEEE. The CDR3 runs to 18 residues. The junction had 5 bases not matched to a gene; V was cut back by 0 bases and J by 4 bases.

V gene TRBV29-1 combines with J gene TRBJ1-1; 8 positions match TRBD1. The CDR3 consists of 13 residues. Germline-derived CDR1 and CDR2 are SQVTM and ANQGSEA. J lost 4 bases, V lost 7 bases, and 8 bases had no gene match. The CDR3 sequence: CSAGTGSVTEAFF. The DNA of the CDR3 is TGCAGCGCAGGGACAGGTAGCGTCACTGAAGCTTTCTTT.

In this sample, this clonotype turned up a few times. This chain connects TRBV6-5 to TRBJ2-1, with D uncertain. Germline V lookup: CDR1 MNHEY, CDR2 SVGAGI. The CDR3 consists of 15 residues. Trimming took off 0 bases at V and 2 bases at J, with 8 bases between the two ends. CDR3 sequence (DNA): TGTGCCAGCAGTTACTCGCCCGGAACCTACAATGAGCAGTTCTTC. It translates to CASSYSPGTYNEQFF.

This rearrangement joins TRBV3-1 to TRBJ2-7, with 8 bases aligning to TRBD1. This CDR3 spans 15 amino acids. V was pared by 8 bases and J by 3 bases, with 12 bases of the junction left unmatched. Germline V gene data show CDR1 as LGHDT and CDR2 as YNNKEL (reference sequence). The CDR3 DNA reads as TGTGCCAGCTACCTACTCACCAGGGGGCACTACGAGCAGTACTTC. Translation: CASYLLTRGHYEQYF.

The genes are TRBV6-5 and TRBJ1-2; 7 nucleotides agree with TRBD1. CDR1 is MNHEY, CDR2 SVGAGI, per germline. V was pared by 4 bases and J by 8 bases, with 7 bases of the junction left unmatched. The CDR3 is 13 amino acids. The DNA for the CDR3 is TGTGCCAGCAGTTCAGGACAGGTCACAGGCTACACCTTC. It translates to CASSSGQVTGYTF.

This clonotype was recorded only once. DNA of the CDR3: TGCAGTGCCGAAGCAGGGGTAGGAGGTGACAATGAGCAGTTCTTC. Amino acid sequence: CSAEAGVGGDNEQFF. This chain joins TRBV20-1 and TRBJ2-1; D might be TRBD1 (6 bases). V was shortened by 6 bases and J by 5 bases, with 20 bases between the two germline ends. CDR3 length equals 15 residues. The germline V gene encodes CDR1 DFQATT and CDR2 SNEGSKA (reference sequence).

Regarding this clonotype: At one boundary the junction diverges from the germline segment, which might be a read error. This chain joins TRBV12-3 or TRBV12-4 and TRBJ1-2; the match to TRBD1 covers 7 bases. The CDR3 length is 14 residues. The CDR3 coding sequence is TGTGCCAGCAGTCGACAGGGTGGCATCTATGGCCACACCTTC. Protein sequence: CASSRQGGIYGHTF.

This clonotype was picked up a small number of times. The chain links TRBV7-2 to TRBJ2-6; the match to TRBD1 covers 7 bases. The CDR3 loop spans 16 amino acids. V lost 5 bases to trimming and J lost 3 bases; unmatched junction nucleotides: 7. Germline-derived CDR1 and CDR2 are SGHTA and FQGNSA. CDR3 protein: CASSGGQSFGANVLTF. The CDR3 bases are TGTGCCAGCAGCGGGGGACAGTCTTTTGGGGCCAACGTCCTGACTTTC.

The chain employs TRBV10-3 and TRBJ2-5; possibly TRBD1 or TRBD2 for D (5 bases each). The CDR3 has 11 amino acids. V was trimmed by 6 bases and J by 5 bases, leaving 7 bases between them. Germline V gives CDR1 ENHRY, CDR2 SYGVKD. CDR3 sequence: CAIRGTETQYF. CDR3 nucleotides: TGTGCCATCAGGGGGACGGAGACCCAGTACTTC.

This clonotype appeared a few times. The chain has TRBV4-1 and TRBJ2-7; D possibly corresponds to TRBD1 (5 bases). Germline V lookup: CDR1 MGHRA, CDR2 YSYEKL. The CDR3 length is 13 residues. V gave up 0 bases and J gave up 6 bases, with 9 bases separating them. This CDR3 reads CASSQDEGAEQYF. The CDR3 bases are TGCGCCAGCAGCCAAGATGAAGGGGCCGAGCAGTACTTC.

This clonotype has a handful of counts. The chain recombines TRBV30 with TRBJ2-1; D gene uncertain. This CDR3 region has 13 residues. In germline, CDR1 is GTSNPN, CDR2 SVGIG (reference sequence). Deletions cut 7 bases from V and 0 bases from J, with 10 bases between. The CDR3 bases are TGTGCCTCCAAGGTCGGCTCCTACAATGAGCAGTTCTTC. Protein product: CASKVGSYNEQFF.

The CDR3 DNA follows: TGCGCCAGCAGCCAGGAATATATAGGACTAGAACAAGAGACCCAGTACTTC. It specifies CASSQEYIGLEQETQYF. This chain connects TRBV4-1 to TRBJ2-5; TRBD2 matches at 7 bases. The length of the CDR3 is 17 residues. The germline V gene encodes CDR1 MGHRA and CDR2 YSYEKL. J lost 2 bases, V lost 3 bases, and 12 bases had no gene match.